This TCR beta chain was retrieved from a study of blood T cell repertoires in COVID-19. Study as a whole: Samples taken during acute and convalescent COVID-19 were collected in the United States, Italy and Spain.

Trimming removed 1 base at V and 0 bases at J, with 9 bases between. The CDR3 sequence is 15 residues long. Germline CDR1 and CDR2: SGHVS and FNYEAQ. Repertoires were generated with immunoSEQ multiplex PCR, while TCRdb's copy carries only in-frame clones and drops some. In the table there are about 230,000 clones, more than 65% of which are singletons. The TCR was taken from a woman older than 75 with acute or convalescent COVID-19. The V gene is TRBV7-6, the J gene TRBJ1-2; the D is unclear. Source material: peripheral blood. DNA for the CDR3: TGTGCCAGCAGCTTAGGTGGCCCAACTAACTATGGCTACACCTTC. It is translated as CASSLGGPTNYGYTF.